This T cell receptor (beta chain) was sequenced during a study of T-cell memory formation after mild COVID-19. Study context: TCR clusters were mostly donor specific.

Comment on this clonotype: Its target is unknown.

TCRdb re-called the 5' RACE reads through MiXCR, storing one row per CDR3 protein. Of 470,000 or so distinct CDR3 sequences detected, under 20% appear once; the ten largest clones hold about a fifth. Study observations and caveats: For contracting clones, CD4+ ones sat mainly in CM and EM, CD8+ in EMRA. That cross-reactive memory joined was suggested by some responding clones appearing in pre-infection memory.

The sample was PBMCs or a T cell subset sorted from them (not recorded which). This receptor was identified in a man aged 18 to 29 who had mild COVID-19 (a few samples of this study predate the infection). Cell type and time point are not known.

Here the CDR3 DNA reads TGTGCCAGCAGCCCCAAATTATACAATGAGCAGTTCTTC. Its protein product is CASSPKLYNEQFF. V usage is TRBV5-8 and J usage is TRBJ2-1; D is uncertain. Germline CDR1 SGHTS, CDR2 YDEGEE. V was clipped by 4 bases and J by 4 bases, with 9 bases between them. This CDR3 is 13 amino acids long.